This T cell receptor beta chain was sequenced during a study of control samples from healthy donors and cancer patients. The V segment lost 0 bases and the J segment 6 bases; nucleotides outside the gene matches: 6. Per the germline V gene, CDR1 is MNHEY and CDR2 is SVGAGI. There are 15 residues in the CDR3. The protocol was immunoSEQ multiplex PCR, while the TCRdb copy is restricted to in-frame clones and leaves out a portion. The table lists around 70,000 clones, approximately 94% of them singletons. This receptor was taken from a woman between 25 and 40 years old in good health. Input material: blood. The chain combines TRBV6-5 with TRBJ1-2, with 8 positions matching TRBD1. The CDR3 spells CASSYSNRGADGYTF. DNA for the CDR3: TGTGCCAGCAGTTACTCGAACAGGGGGGCGGATGGCTACACCTTC.